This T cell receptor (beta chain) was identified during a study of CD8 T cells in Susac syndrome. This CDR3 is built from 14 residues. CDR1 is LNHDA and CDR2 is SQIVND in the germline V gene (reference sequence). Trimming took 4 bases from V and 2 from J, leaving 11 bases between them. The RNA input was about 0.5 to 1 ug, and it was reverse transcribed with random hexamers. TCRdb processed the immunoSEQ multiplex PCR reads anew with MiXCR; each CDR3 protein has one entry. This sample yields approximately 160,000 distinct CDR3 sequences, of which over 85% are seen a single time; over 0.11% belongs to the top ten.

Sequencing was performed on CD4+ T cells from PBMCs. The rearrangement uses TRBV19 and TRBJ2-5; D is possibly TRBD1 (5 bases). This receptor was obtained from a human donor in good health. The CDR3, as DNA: TGTGCCAGTAGTAGGTCGACAGCACAAGAGACCCAGTACTTC. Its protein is CASSRSTAQETQYF.